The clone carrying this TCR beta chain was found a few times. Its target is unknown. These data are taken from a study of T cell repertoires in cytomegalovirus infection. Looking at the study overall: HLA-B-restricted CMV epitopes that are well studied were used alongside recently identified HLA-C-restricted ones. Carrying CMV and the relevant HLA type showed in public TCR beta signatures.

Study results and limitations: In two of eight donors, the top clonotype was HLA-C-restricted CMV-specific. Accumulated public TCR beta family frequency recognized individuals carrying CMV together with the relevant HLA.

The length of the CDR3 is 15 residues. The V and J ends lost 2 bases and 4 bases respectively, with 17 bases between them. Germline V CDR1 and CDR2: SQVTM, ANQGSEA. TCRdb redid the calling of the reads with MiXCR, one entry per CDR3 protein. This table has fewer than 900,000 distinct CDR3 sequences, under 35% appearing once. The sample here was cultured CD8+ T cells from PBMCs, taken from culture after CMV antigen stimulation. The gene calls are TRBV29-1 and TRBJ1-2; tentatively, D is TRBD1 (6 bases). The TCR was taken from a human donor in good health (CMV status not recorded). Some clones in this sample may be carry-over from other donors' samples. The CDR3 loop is CSVEPPGQSFYGYTF. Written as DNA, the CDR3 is TGCAGCGTTGAACCTCCGGGACAAAGCTTCTATGGCTACACCTTC.